The entry that follows covers one T cell receptor beta chain sequence. The antigen is unknown. Only in-frame clones appear in the TCRdb table, and some are missing; sequencing was by immunoSEQ multiplex PCR. The sample contains under 15,000 clones, around 78% of which appear only once. This sample stems from a study of vaccination effects on CD4 cells after COVID-19. Turning to the study itself: Samples gathered post-vaccine arrived a median of 72 days past the second dose. Study observations and caveats: Late in the post-vaccination period, infection-induced and vaccine-induced clones underwent marked clonal contraction.

Prior to sequencing, the ViraFEST assay stimulated PBMC with viral peptide pools, which expanded the antigen-specific CD4+ T cells. The culture ran for approximately 9 days before CD4+ T cells were isolated. SARS-CoV-2 infection was confirmed by PCR in the person between March and December 2020. The cohort was immunized with two doses of either the BNT162b2 or mRNA-1273 vaccine. Two million PBMC per well received approximately 10 IU/ml IL-2 and about 10 ug/ml peptides in culture. On day 3 and again on day 7, half the medium was replaced with IL-2 medium. The receptor's source is a human donor who had a prior SARS-CoV-2 infection. This specimen was CD4+ T cells from PBMCs cultured with HCoV-NL63 spike peptides, taken after COVID-19 vaccination.

CDR3 loop: CASSLASGSYEQYF. As DNA, the CDR3 is TGTGCCAGCAGCTTAGCGTCAGGTTCCTACGAGCAGTACTTC. The V and J genes are TRBV7-9 and TRBJ2-7; the D is unclear. This CDR3 is 14 amino acids long. Germline CDR1 and CDR2: SEHNR and FQNEAQ (reference sequence). The germline V and J ends were trimmed by 0 bases and 1 base, with 7 bases remaining between them. Complete variable domain (other parts from reference TRBV7-9 and TRBJ2-7): DTGVSQNPRHKITKRGQNVTFRCDPISEHNRLYWYRQTLGQGPEFLTYFQNEAQLEKSRLLSDRFSAERPKGSFSTLEIQRTEQGDSAMYLCASSLASGSYEQYFGPGTRLTVT.